Below are 25 T cell receptor beta chains sequenced from a single sample in a study of cytomegalovirus exposure and HLA in healthy donors. The PCR ran on 60 Vbeta and 13 Jbeta primers. Assay: immunoSEQ multiplex PCR; the TCRdb copy retains only in-frame clones and omits some. The repertoire holds about 92,000 clones, with roughly 70% as singletons. Specimen: PBMCs. The receptors originated from a man aged 45-65 years in good health and CMV-seronegative.

The chain combines TRBV5-1 with TRBJ2-3; 10 nucleotides agree with TRBD2. After removal of 0 bases from V and 1 base from J, the junction contained 5 bases not matched to a gene. The CDR3 contains 17 residues. Per the germline V gene, CDR1 is SGHRS and CDR2 is YFSETQ. The CDR3 coding sequence is TGCGCCAGCAGCTTGGCGCCCGGGACTAGCGGCACAGATACGCAGTATTTT. Translated: CASSLAPGTSGTDTQYF.

The CDR3: CASSLWQGTNQETQYF. As DNA, the CDR3 is TGTGCCAGCAGTTTATGGCAGGGCACCAACCAAGAGACCCAGTACTTC. The genes are TRBV28 and TRBJ2-5; TRBD1 is a possible D gene (5 bases). The CDR3 runs 16 residues. V lost 0 bases and J lost 0, with 11 bases in between. Per germline, CDR1 MDHEN and CDR2 SYDVKM.

J is TRBJ2-2 and V is TRBV5-4; 8 bases agree with TRBD2. Trimming cost V 4 bases and J 3 bases; bases outside gene matches: 14. Per the germline V gene, CDR1 is SGHNT and CDR2 is YYREEE (reference sequence). The CDR3 is 18 residues long. The CDR3, as DNA: TGTGCCAGCAGCCTCGATCCGGCGCGTAGCGGGGACACCGGGGAGCTGTTTTTT. Its translation is CASSLDPARSGDTGELFF. Combining the CDR3 with reference TRBV5-4 and TRBJ2-2 gives the whole variable domain ETGVTQSPTHLIKTRGQQVTLRCSSQSGHNTVSWYQQALGQGPQFIFQYYREEENGRGNFPPRFSGLQFPNYSSELNVNALELDDSALYLCASSLDPARSGDTGELFFGEGSRLTVL.

This clone has a single count. The chain is built from TRBV4-3 and TRBJ2-5; TRBD1 might be the D (6 bases). In germline, CDR1 is LGHNA, CDR2 YSLEER. The CDR3 runs 14 residues. Deletions cut 0 bases from V and 5 bases from J, with 10 bases between. Here the CDR3 reads CASSQEDRSETQYF. The DNA of the CDR3 is TGCGCCAGCAGCCAAGAGGACAGATCGGAGACCCAGTACTTC.

This clone was detected a few times. The V call is TRBV25-1, the J call TRBJ1-2, with 8 bases matching TRBD1. After removal of 8 bases from V and 7 bases from J, the junction contained 6 bases not matched to a gene. This CDR3 region has 12 residues. In germline, CDR1 is MGHDK, CDR2 SYGVNS. The CDR3 coding sequence is TGTGCCAGCCTTCAGGGGGCAAGTGGCTACACCTTC. This encodes CASLQGASGYTF.

This sequence joins TRBV25-1 and TRBJ1-2; perhaps TRBD1 as D (6 bases). The germline V gene encodes CDR1 MGHDK and CDR2 SYGVNS. The V gene lost 3 bases and the J gene lost 5 bases, with 19 bases spanning the gap. The CDR3 runs to 16 residues. CDR3 sequence reads: CASSDPRTVDVYGYTF. The CDR3 nucleotides read TGTGCCAGCAGTGACCCCAGGACAGTAGATGTTTATGGCTACACCTTC.

This chain joins TRBV6-5 and TRBJ1-2; 7 nucleotides align to TRBD1. The junction had 8 bases not matched to a gene; V was cut back by 8 bases and J by 8 bases. Germline V gene lookup returns CDR1 MNHEY and CDR2 SVGAGI. The CDR3 is made up of 12 amino acids. CDR3 sequence reads: CASHDRAGGYTF. For the CDR3, the DNA is TGTGCCAGCCACGACAGGGCTGGAGGCTACACCTTC.

The V gene is TRBV14, the J gene TRBJ2-3, with D unclear. The CDR3 is made up of 13 amino acids. Deletions cut 4 bases from V and 2 bases from J, with 7 bases between. CDR1 is SGHDN, CDR2 FVKESK, per germline. The CDR3 DNA reads as TGTGCCAGCAGCCCGAACTCCACAGATACGCAGTATTTT. It translates to CASSPNSTDTQYF.

The genes are TRBV9 and TRBJ2-5; 7 nucleotides align to TRBD2. The ends lost 0 bases at V and 0 bases at J; junction bases unmatched: 2. This CDR3 spans 15 amino acids. The germline V gene has CDR1 SGDLS and CDR2 YYNGEE. CDR3 sequence: CASSVATSYQETQYF. In DNA form, the CDR3 reads TGTGCCAGCAGCGTAGCGACTAGCTACCAAGAGACCCAGTACTTC. The entire variable domain, with the rest obtained from reference TRBV9 and TRBJ2-5, is as follows: DSGVTQTPKHLITATGQRVTLRCSPRSGDLSVYWYQQSLDQGLQFLIQYYNGEERAKGNILERFSAQQFPDLHSELNLSSLELGDSALYFCASSVATSYQETQYFGPGTRLLVL.

The V call is TRBV2, the J call TRBJ2-7; D remains ambiguous. The V and J ends lost 3 bases and 0 bases respectively, with 6 bases between them. The CDR3 spans 13 residues. CDR1 and CDR2 (germline): SNHLY, FYNNEI. CDR3 residues: CASSDQVSYEQYF. CDR3 sequence (DNA): TGTGCCAGCAGTGACCAGGTCTCCTACGAGCAGTACTTC.

This chain joins TRBV5-8 and TRBJ1-1; D gene unclear. Germline lookup yields CDR1 SGHTS and CDR2 YDEGEE. The CDR3 covers 13 residues. V was trimmed by 2 bases and J by 4 bases, leaving 9 bases between them. The CDR3 sequence: CASSFPGRTEAFF. The DNA for the CDR3 is TGTGCCAGCAGCTTCCCGGGTCGCACTGAAGCTTTCTTT.

CDR3 in amino acids: CASSRGTGRNEQFF. The CDR3 region has the DNA TGTGCCAGCAGTAGGGGGACAGGGCGCAATGAGCAGTTCTTC. The chain is built from TRBV6-5 and TRBJ2-1; 9 bases line up with TRBD1. The V and J ends lost 5 bases and 6 bases, in that order; junction bases with no gene match: 5. The CDR3 contains 14 residues. Germline V gene data show CDR1 as MNHEY and CDR2 as SVGAGI.

The rearrangement uses TRBV7-3 and TRBJ2-6; TRBD1 matches at 7 bases. V trimming: 5 bases; J trimming: 0 bases; junction bases outside the gene matches: 10. CDR1 and CDR2 from the germline V gene are SGHTA and FQGTGA. The CDR3 is made up of 18 amino acids. CDR3 bases: TGTGCCAGCAGCATGTCCGGGACAGCTAGCTCTGGGGCCAACGTCCTGACTTTC. It encodes CASSMSGTASSGANVLTF.

This sequence joins TRBV7-3 and TRBJ2-1, with 13 positions matching TRBD2. V dropped 5 bases and J dropped 9; count of bases not matched to a gene: 7. The CDR3 length is 15 residues. Germline V CDR1 and CDR2: SGHTA, FQGTGA. The CDR3 DNA sequence: TGTGCCAGCAGCCCGGGACTAGCGGGATTTCCTGAGCAGTTCTTC. Translation gives CASSPGLAGFPEQFF.

This clone was found once. The gene calls are TRBV19 and TRBJ1-5; D might be TRBD1 (6 bases). Germline CDR1 reads LNHDA; CDR2 reads SQIVND (reference sequence). V lost 8 bases, J lost 4 bases, and 18 bases lay in between. This CDR3 region has 15 residues. The CDR3 DNA follows: TGTGCCAGTGGCGTACAGGGAATACCAAATCAGCCCCAGCATTTT. Its protein is CASGVQGIPNQPQHF.

The V gene is TRBV29-1, the J gene TRBJ2-7; 7 bases match TRBD1. Looked up from germline, CDR1 is SQVTM and CDR2 is ANQGSEA. The CDR3 spans 17 residues. The V segment lost 5 bases and the J segment 0 bases; nucleotides outside the gene matches: 16. The CDR3 nucleotides are TGCAGCGTTACATCCCCGCGGACAGGCCCGTTCTCCTACGAGCAGTACTTC. Translating it yields CSVTSPRTGPFSYEQYF.

The chain couples TRBV7-2 to TRBJ1-5; TRBD1 is a possible D gene (6 bases). V was pared by 5 bases and J by 6 bases, with 11 bases between. Germline loops: CDR1 SGHTA, CDR2 FQGNSA. This CDR3 region has 13 residues. The chain's CDR3 is CASSPQGSQPQHF. CDR3 DNA: TGTGCCAGCAGCCCTCAGGGGAGTCAGCCCCAGCATTTT. Drawing the rest from reference TRBV7-2 and TRBJ1-5, the complete variable domain is GAGVSQSPSNKVTEKGKDVELRCDPISGHTALYWYRQSLGQGLEFLIYFQGNSAPDKSGLPSDRFSAERTGGSVSTLTIQRTQQEDSAVYLCASSPQGSQPQHFGDGTRLSIL.

The chain carries TRBV5-4 and TRBJ2-7, with 9 bases lining up with TRBD1. CDR1 is SGHNT, CDR2 YYREEE, per germline (reference sequence). The CDR3 contains 14 residues. V was pared by 2 bases and J by 5 bases, with 5 bases of the junction left unmatched. Written as DNA, the CDR3 is TGTGCCAGCAGCTTAGGGACAGGGAGAAACGAGCAGTACTTC. It encodes CASSLGTGRNEQYF.

This clone occurred once. The chain carries TRBV28 and TRBJ1-1, with D tentatively TRBD1 (6 bases). The CDR3 runs 11 residues. The germline gives CDR1 MDHEN, CDR2 SYDVKM. CDR3 in amino acids: CPDGGYTEAFF. As DNA, the CDR3 is TGTCCGGATGGGGGCTACACTGAAGCTTTCTTT. The entire variable domain, with the rest obtained from reference TRBV28 and TRBJ1-1, is as follows: DVKVTQSSRYLVKRTGEKVFLECVQDMDHENMFWYRQDPGLGLRLIYFSYDVKMKEKGDIPEGYSVSREKKERFSLILESASTNQTSMYLCPDGGYTEAFFGQGTRLTVV.

DNA of the CDR3: TGTGCCAGCAGCTTAGTCCAGGCTGAAGCTTTCTTT. Amino acid sequence: CASSLVQAEAFF. This rearrangement joins TRBV7-8 to TRBJ1-1, with D uncertain. The CDR3 has 12 residues. Per germline, CDR1 SGHVS and CDR2 FQNEAQ. Deletions cut 1 base from V and 6 bases from J, with 6 bases between.

In regard to this clone: Because it lacks the conserved phenylalanine or tryptophan at the end, this CDR3 is likely a read error. The CDR3: CASSFREDTEAFV. The CDR3 DNA reads as TGTGCCAGCAGCTTCAGGGAGGACACTGAAGCTTTCGTT. The chain combines TRBV11-2 with TRBJ1-1; TRBD1 might be the D (5 bases). The CDR3 extends over 13 amino acids. Per the germline V gene, CDR1 is SGHAT and CDR2 is FQNNGV. V lost 3 bases and J 3 bases, leaving 8 bases between the germline ends.

This chain uses TRBV19 with TRBJ2-5; 8 positions match TRBD1. Per germline, CDR1 LNHDA and CDR2 SQIVND (reference sequence). The CDR3 totals 16 residues. Germline trimming cut 5 bases from V and 2 bases from J; bases unmatched to any gene: 10. CDR3 bases: TGTGCCAGTAGTCCCCGACAGGGGAGATTTCAAGAGACCCAGTACTTC. Protein sequence: CASSPRQGRFQETQYF.

This chain links TRBV30 with TRBJ1-6; D is ambiguous. The V end lost 5 bases, the J end lost 9 bases, and 14 bases lay between the germline ends. The CDR3 is made up of 13 amino acids. The germline V gene has CDR1 GTSNPN and CDR2 SVGIG (reference sequence). The CDR3 DNA reads TGTGCCTGGGAGAGAGGGTGGGGTTCACCCCTCCACTTT. Protein: CAWERGWGSPLHF.

The rearrangement joins TRBV7-2 to TRBJ2-7, with 9 bases that match TRBD2. Germline CDR1 reads SGHTA; CDR2 reads FQGNSA. CDR3 length equals 14 residues. V lost 3 bases and J lost 6; bases outside the gene matches: 6. CDR3 loop: CASSFQRGDFEQYF. The CDR3 nucleotides are TGTGCCAGCAGCTTCCAGCGGGGGGACTTCGAGCAGTACTTC.

The chain recombines TRBV6-5 with TRBJ1-6, with D perhaps TRBD1 (6 bases). The V end was cut by 8 bases, the J end by 6 bases, with 11 bases between. Germline assignment: CDR1 MNHEY and CDR2 SVGAGI. The CDR3 extends over 13 amino acids. The CDR3 here is CASARTVNSPLHF. For the CDR3, the DNA is TGTGCCAGCGCTAGGACAGTTAATTCACCCCTCCACTTT.